The 12 T cell receptor beta chains in this list originate from one sample, sequenced in a study of CD8+ T cells in alopecia areata. Isolated RNA was reverse transcribed into cDNA used as the sequencing template. Sequenced by immunoSEQ multiplex PCR; TCRdb stores in-frame clones only, minus some. The sample carries about 42,000 clones, roughly 65% recorded once. Treatment defined: oral pan-JAK inhibitor, 5-10 mg twice daily. This material consisted of CD8+ T cells sorted from blood, taken at week 4, from a patient treated with tofacitinib. These receptors all come from a human donor with alopecia areata.

A few counts support this clone. The chain recombines TRBV29-1 with TRBJ2-6; D possibly corresponds to TRBD1 (6 bases). Trimming took off 0 bases at V and 4 bases at J, with 13 bases between the two ends. Germline V gives CDR1 SQVTM, CDR2 ANQGSEA. The CDR3 extends over 16 amino acids. The DNA of the CDR3 is TGCAGCGTTGAAGATCCCCGAGGGGGAGGGGCCAACGTCCTGACTTTC. Its protein is CSVEDPRGGGANVLTF.

The chain links TRBV19 to TRBJ2-1; 8 bases match TRBD2. The ends lost 8 bases at V and 4 bases at J; junction bases unmatched: 7. CDR1 and CDR2 from the germline V gene are LNHDA and SQIVND (reference sequence). The CDR3 spans 14 residues. CDR3 sequence (DNA): TGTGCCAGTCTTCCAGCGGGGGCTTACAATGAGCAGTTCTTC. Protein: CASLPAGAYNEQFF.

The V and J genes are TRBV20-1 and TRBJ2-5; D gene unclear. V was cut by 6 bases and J by 6 bases, with 8 bases left in between. The germline V gene encodes CDR1 DFQATT and CDR2 SNEGSKA (reference sequence). This CDR3 has 10 amino acids. As DNA, the CDR3 is TGCAGTGCCACCAGCAAGACCCAGTACTTC. As protein: CSATSKTQYF.

This chain connects TRBV27 to TRBJ2-1; D possibly corresponds to TRBD2 (5 bases). Per the germline V gene, CDR1 is MNHEY and CDR2 is SMNVEV (reference sequence). The CDR3 spans 13 residues. V was cut by 5 bases and J by 8 bases, with 13 bases left in between. DNA for the CDR3: TGTGCCAGCAGTCCACTGCGGGTGGATGAGCAGTTCTTC. It codes for CASSPLRVDEQFF.

This chain connects TRBV7-2 to TRBJ1-6; D remains ambiguous. The V and J ends lost 1 base and 7 bases respectively, with 14 bases between them. The CDR3 is 16 residues long. Looked up from germline, CDR1 is SGHTA and CDR2 is FQGNSA. This CDR3 is CASSLGPQGRNSPLHF. In DNA form, the CDR3 reads TGTGCCAGCAGCTTAGGACCTCAAGGGAGGAATTCACCCCTCCACTTT.

This clone was detected a few times. The chain is built from TRBV5-1 and TRBJ2-7, with 7 nucleotides matching TRBD1. Germline values: CDR1 SGHRS, CDR2 YFSETQ. This CDR3 comprises 15 residues. Trimming took 4 bases from V and 3 from J; bases not matched to a gene: 10. The DNA of the CDR3 is TGCGCCAGCAGCCCGCCGACAGGGTCGCACTACGAGCAGTACTTC. Its translation: CASSPPTGSHYEQYF.

CDR3 DNA sequence: TGCGCCAGCAGCCCATGGGCAGGGGATCACGAGCAGTACTTC. Protein: CASSPWAGDHEQYF. The chain uses TRBV5-1 and TRBJ2-7; a weak D match, TRBD1 (6 bases). The CDR3 extends over 14 amino acids. The germline V gene encodes CDR1 SGHRS and CDR2 YFSETQ. V dropped 4 bases and J dropped 5 bases, with 16 bases sitting between them.

This clone was found a few times. The CDR3 loop is CASSVAAGELFF. The CDR3 nucleotides are TGTGCCAGCAGCGTCGCCGCCGGGGAGCTGTTTTTT. V and J are TRBV9 and TRBJ2-2; D remains unclear. The CDR3 consists of 12 residues. Germline V gene data show CDR1 as SGDLS and CDR2 as YYNGEE. Trimming cost V 2 bases and J 6 bases, with 5 bases left between them.

The genes are TRBV29-1 and TRBJ1-2; 7 nucleotides match TRBD1. The germline gives CDR1 SQVTM, CDR2 ANQGSEA. V lost 7 bases to trimming and J lost 4 bases; unmatched junction nucleotides: 15. This CDR3 has 15 amino acids. CDR3 nucleotide sequence: TGCAGCGCTCACTCCGGGACAGAGTCCGGCTATGGCTACACCTTC. Residues: CSAHSGTESGYGYTF.

V and J are TRBV29-1 and TRBJ1-1; possibly TRBD1 for D (5 bases). The germline CDR1 and CDR2 sequences are SQVTM and ANQGSEA. This CDR3 comprises 14 residues. Trimming pared 8 bases from V and 0 bases from J, leaving 16 bases between. CDR3: CSFLQVKMNTEAFF. In nucleotides, the CDR3 is TGCAGCTTTCTACAGGTTAAGATGAACACTGAAGCTTTCTTT.

J is TRBJ2-1 and V is TRBV6-1; D tentatively reads TRBD1 or TRBD2 (5 bases each). The CDR3 covers 14 residues. Trimming pared 6 bases from V and 3 bases from J, leaving 12 bases between. Germline V CDR1 and CDR2: MNHNS, SASEGT. This CDR3 is CASSSRDGYNEQFF. The CDR3 coding sequence is TGTGCCAGCAGCTCTAGGGACGGCTACAATGAGCAGTTCTTC.

The V and J genes are TRBV27 and TRBJ1-2; D not resolved. The CDR3 has 14 amino acids. The germline CDR1 and CDR2 sequences are MNHEY and SMNVEV (reference sequence). Trimming shortened V by 4 bases and J by 2 bases, and 11 bases separated the two germline ends. CDR3 region: CASSSGRENYGYTF. CDR3 DNA: TGTGCCAGCAGTTCAGGACGGGAGAACTATGGCTACACCTTC.